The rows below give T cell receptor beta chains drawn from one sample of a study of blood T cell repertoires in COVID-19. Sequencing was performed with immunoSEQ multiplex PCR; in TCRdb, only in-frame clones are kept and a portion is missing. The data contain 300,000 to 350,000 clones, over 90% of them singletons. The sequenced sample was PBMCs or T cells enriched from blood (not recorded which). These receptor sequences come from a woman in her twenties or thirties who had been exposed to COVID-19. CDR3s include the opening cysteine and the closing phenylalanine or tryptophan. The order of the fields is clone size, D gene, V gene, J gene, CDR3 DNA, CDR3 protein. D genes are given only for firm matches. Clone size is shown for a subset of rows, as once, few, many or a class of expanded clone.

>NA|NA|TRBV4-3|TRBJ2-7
TGCGCCAGCAGCCAAGTCCCGGGGTACGAGCAGTACTTC
CASSQVPGYEQYF
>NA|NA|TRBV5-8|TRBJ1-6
TGTGCCAGCAGCTTGTTGCAGGGAAATTCACCCCTCCACTTT
CASSLLQGNSPLHF
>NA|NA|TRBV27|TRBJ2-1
TGTGCCAGCAGTTTGGGCCTTGAGCAGTTCTTC
CASSLGLEQFF
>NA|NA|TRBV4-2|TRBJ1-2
TGTGCCAGCAGCCAAGACAGGGGCGGCTACACCTTC
CASSQDRGGYTF
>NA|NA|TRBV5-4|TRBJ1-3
TGTGCCAGCAGAAAACAGGGATCTGGAAACACCATATATTTT
CASRKQGSGNTIYF
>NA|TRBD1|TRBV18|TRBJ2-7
TGTGCCAGCTCACCACGGCAGGGGGAAAAGTACTTC
CASSPRQGEKYF
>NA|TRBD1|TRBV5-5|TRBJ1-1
TGTGCCAGCAGCAAGGAGTGGACAGGTAGGGCTTTCTTT
CASSKEWTGRAFF
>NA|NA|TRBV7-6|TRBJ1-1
TGTGCCAGCAGCTTACACAGGTTGAACACTGAAGCTTTCTTT
CASSLHRLNTEAFF
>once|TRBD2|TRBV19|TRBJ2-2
TGTGCCAGTAGTATCTCCGGGGAGGGGAACACCGGGGAGCTGTTTTTT
CASSISGEGNTGELFF
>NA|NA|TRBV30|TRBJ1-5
TGTGCCTGGAGTGCTTTACTCCAGCCCCAGCATTTT
CAWSALLQPQHF
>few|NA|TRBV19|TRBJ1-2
TGTGCCAGTAGTATAGAAAGGGGAGGAGGCTACACCTTC
CASSIERGGGYTF
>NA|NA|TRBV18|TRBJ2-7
TGTGCCAGCTCACCACGGGGCCCTGATCAGGGCTACGAGCAGTACTTC
CASSPRGPDQGYEQYF
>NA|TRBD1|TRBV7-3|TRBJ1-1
TGTGCCAGCAGTTCCGGGACAGCCGCCAAAGTGAAAGCTTTCTTT
CASSSGTAAKVKAFF
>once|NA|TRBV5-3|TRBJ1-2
TGTGCCAGAAGCTTAACAGGAAAATCCTATGGCTACACCTTC
CARSLTGKSYGYTF
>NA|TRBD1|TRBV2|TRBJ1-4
TGTGCCAGCAGCCAACAGGGGTTGGGTAATGAAAAACTGTTTTTT
CASSQQGLGNEKLFF
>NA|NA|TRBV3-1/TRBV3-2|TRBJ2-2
TGTGCCAGCAGCCAAAAAGAGGGATGGCCCCGGGAGCTGTTTTTT
CASSQKEGWPRELFF
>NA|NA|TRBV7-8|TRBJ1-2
TGTGCCAGCAGCGCCGGACAGTTTCGTTCGTTCATCTATGGCTACACCTTC
CASSAGQFRSFIYGYTF
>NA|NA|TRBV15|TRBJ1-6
TGTGCCACCGGCCGGGGAGGCAGCTACTATAATTCACCCCTCCACTTT
CATGRGGSYYNSPLHF